The 28 T cell receptor beta chains below were found in one sample sequenced in a study of OX40 agonist ivuxolimab in advanced cancers. Generated by immunoSEQ multiplex PCR, the TCRdb table keeps only in-frame clones and is missing some. The sample contains approximately 100,000 clones, 85% to 90% of which appear only once. The sequenced sample was CD4+ or CD8+ T cells sorted from blood, obtained in a trial of the OX40 agonist ivuxolimab. The origin of the receptors is an adult with an advanced solid tumor such as melanoma, head and neck, liver or kidney cancer.

The chain uses TRBV6-5 and TRBJ2-5, with 8 nucleotides matching TRBD1. The CDR3 is 15 amino acids. Germline V lookup: CDR1 MNHEY, CDR2 SVGAGI. V was clipped by 5 bases and J by 6 bases; unmatched bases: 11. The CDR3 DNA reads as TGTGCCAGCAGTCCACAAACAGGGGGGAGGAAGACCCAGTACTTC. Protein sequence: CASSPQTGGRKTQYF.

The chain couples TRBV19 to TRBJ1-2; a weak D match, TRBD1 (5 bases). The V and J ends lost 6 bases and 6 bases respectively, with 14 bases between them. Germline CDR1 reads LNHDA; CDR2 reads SQIVND (reference sequence). The CDR3 totals 13 residues. CDR3 residues: CASSQRQLDGYTF. The CDR3 DNA reads as TGTGCCAGTAGCCAGCGACAGCTAGATGGCTACACCTTC.

V is TRBV28 and J is TRBJ1-1, with D maybe TRBD1 (5 bases). CDR3 length equals 13 residues. V gave up 4 bases and J gave up 11 bases, with 17 bases separating them. CDR1 and CDR2 (germline): MDHEN, SYDVKM. CDR3 loop: CASSSAQGPGAFF. The CDR3 region has the DNA TGTGCCAGCAGTTCGGCGCAGGGCCCCGGGGCTTTCTTT.

The chain couples TRBV7-9 to TRBJ1-1; D may be TRBD1 (5 bases). The CDR3 runs 11 residues. The germline CDR1 and CDR2 sequences are SEHNR and FQNEAQ (reference sequence). Between the trimmed V and J ends, which lost 3 bases and 11 bases, there was a span of 10 bases. CDR3 protein: CASSLVGEAFF. CDR3 DNA: TGTGCCAGCAGCTTGGTGGGGGAGGCTTTCTTT.

The genes are TRBV5-1 and TRBJ2-1, with a possible D match to TRBD1 (6 bases). Germline V CDR1 and CDR2: SGHRS, YFSETQ. The ends were cut back, 0 bases at V and 0 bases at J, with 10 bases in the middle. The CDR3 length is 16 residues. The CDR3 spells CASSLDRAGSYNEQFF. Here the CDR3 DNA reads TGCGCCAGCAGCTTGGACAGGGCGGGCTCCTACAATGAGCAGTTCTTC.

The chain has TRBV6-5 and TRBJ2-3, with a possible D match to TRBD2 (6 bases). The V gene lost 3 bases and the J gene lost 4 bases, with 14 bases spanning the gap. Germline CDR1 is MNHEY and CDR2 is SVGAGI. This CDR3 spans 15 amino acids. The CDR3 sequence: CASSYGGVIADTQYF. CDR3 bases: TGTGCCAGCAGTTATGGCGGGGTTATCGCAGATACGCAGTATTTT.

V gene TRBV5-1 combines with J gene TRBJ2-6; D remains unclear. Between the trimmed V and J ends, which lost 0 bases and 3 bases, there was a span of 7 bases. The CDR3 runs 15 residues. The germline V gene encodes CDR1 SGHRS and CDR2 YFSETQ. CDR3 sequence reads: CASSLDGRGANVLTF. Here the CDR3 DNA reads TGCGCCAGCAGCTTGGATGGGCGTGGGGCCAACGTCCTGACTTTC. Full variable domain (missing parts from reference TRBV5-1 and TRBJ2-6): KAGVTQTPRYLIKTRGQQVTLSCSPISGHRSVSWYQQTPGQGLQFLFEYFSETQRNKGNFPGRFSGRQFSNSRSEMNVSTLELGDSALYLCASSLDGRGANVLTFGAGSRLTVL.

V gene TRBV7-2 combines with J gene TRBJ2-7; D gene uncertain. The CDR3 loop spans 12 amino acids. V shed 5 bases and J shed 2 bases, with 7 bases lying between them. Germline lookup yields CDR1 SGHTA and CDR2 FQGNSA. CDR3: CASSPRTYEQYF. CDR3 DNA sequence: TGTGCCAGCAGCCCACGCACCTACGAGCAGTACTTC. The variable domain in full, with the rest retrieved from reference TRBV7-2 and TRBJ2-7, is GAGVSQSPSNKVTEKGKDVELRCDPISGHTALYWYRQSLGQGLEFLIYFQGNSAPDKSGLPSDRFSAERTGGSVSTLTIQRTQQEDSAVYLCASSPRTYEQYFGPGTRLTVT.

The chain recombines TRBV10-3 with TRBJ1-2; D gene uncertain. CDR3 size: 14 residues. CDR1 and CDR2 (germline): ENHRY, SYGVKD. V shed 2 bases and J shed 0 bases, with 7 bases lying between them. The CDR3 DNA sequence: TGTGCCATCAGTGAGACGGACTCTAACTATGGCTACACCTTC. Its translation is CAISETDSNYGYTF.

The chain combines TRBV11-2 with TRBJ2-3; D gene uncertain. Trimming shortened V by 4 bases and J by 6 bases, and 11 bases separated the two germline ends. The CDR3 runs 13 residues. Germline V gives CDR1 SGHAT, CDR2 FQNNGV. The CDR3 region is CASSSAASDTQYF. DNA of the CDR3: TGTGCCAGCAGCTCTGCGGCTTCGGATACGCAGTATTTT.

The V gene is TRBV27, the J gene TRBJ1-2, with D possibly being TRBD1 (6 bases). V was clipped by 4 bases and J by 9 bases, with 18 bases between them. Per the germline V gene, CDR1 is MNHEY and CDR2 is SMNVEV (reference sequence). This CDR3 contains 14 residues. The CDR3 DNA follows: TGTGCCAGCAGTTCCGCGCCGACAGGTTCTAGCTACACCTTC. Translation gives CASSSAPTGSSYTF.

J is TRBJ2-7 and V is TRBV18; D might be TRBD1 (6 bases). Germline loops: CDR1 KGHSH, CDR2 LQKENI. Trimming shortened V by 2 bases and J by 0 bases, and 14 bases separated the two germline ends. The CDR3 is made up of 16 amino acids. This chain's CDR3 is CASSPGTSASSYEQYF. The CDR3 coding sequence is TGTGCCAGCTCACCAGGGACATCTGCTAGCTCCTACGAGCAGTACTTC.

The chain recombines TRBV7-9 with TRBJ2-2, with a weak D call TRBD1 (6 bases). With 4 bases removed from V and 6 bases from J, the gap between germline ends came to 9 bases. Germline CDR1 is SEHNR and CDR2 is FQNEAQ (reference sequence). The CDR3 sequence is 13 residues long. The DNA for the CDR3 is TGTGCCAGCAGCTATACAGGGTCCGGGGAGCTGTTTTTT. Translated: CASSYTGSGELFF.

This clone was counted a single time. The chain carries TRBV29-1 and TRBJ2-1; TRBD1 agrees at 9 bases. Germline V CDR1 and CDR2: SQVTM, ANQGSEA. This CDR3 spans 13 amino acids. With V trimmed by 6 bases and J by 6 bases, 6 bases remained unmatched. CDR3 region: CSVITGGRNEQFF. CDR3 in DNA: TGCAGCGTGATCACAGGGGGCCGCAATGAGCAGTTCTTC.

J is TRBJ2-6 and V is TRBV5-1, with no clear D. Trimming cost V 4 bases and J 2 bases, with 16 bases left between them. Germline V gene data show CDR1 as SGHRS and CDR2 as YFSETQ. The CDR3 is 17 amino acids. The CDR3, as DNA: TGCGCCAGCAGCGTCGACACCCTTTTAACTGGGGCCAACGTCCTGACTTTC. Translation gives CASSVDTLLTGANVLTF.

CDR3 sequence (DNA): TGTGCCAGCAGCTTGTCCGTCGGCTCCTACAATGAGCAGTTCTTC. It codes for CASSLSVGSYNEQFF. The rearrangement links TRBV5-4 to TRBJ2-1; D gene unclear. The V gene lost 1 base and the J gene lost 0 bases, with 8 bases spanning the gap. The CDR3 covers 15 residues. CDR1 is SGHNT and CDR2 is YYREEE in the germline V gene (reference sequence).

The J gene is TRBJ2-5, the V gene TRBV7-2; TRBD2 might be the D (5 bases). CDR1 is SGHTA, CDR2 FQGNSA, per germline. Trimming took off 2 bases at V and 9 bases at J, with 22 bases between the two ends. CDR3 length: 16 amino acids. The CDR3 DNA sequence: TGTGCCAGCAGCTTAAACAGTCTAGCCTCCGGCGGTGCCCAGTACTTC. Amino acid sequence: CASSLNSLASGGAQYF. Looking up the rest from reference TRBV7-2 and TRBJ2-5 gives the full variable domain: GAGVSQSPSNKVTEKGKDVELRCDPISGHTALYWYRQSLGQGLEFLIYFQGNSAPDKSGLPSDRFSAERTGGSVSTLTIQRTQQEDSAVYLCASSLNSLASGGAQYFGPGTRLLVL.

This sequence joins TRBV7-8 and TRBJ1-5; TRBD1 might be the D (6 bases). V was cut by 5 bases and J by 2 bases, with 7 bases left in between. Germline assignment: CDR1 SGHVS and CDR2 FQNEAQ. The CDR3 sequence is 13 residues long. This chain's CDR3 is CASSPGGNQPQHF. The CDR3 DNA reads TGTGCCAGCAGCCCAGGGGGCAATCAGCCCCAGCATTTT.

This chain uses TRBV7-2 with TRBJ2-7; 7 bases fit TRBD1. With 0 bases clipped from V and 4 bases from J, the junction kept 6 bases outside the gene matches. Germline CDR1 and CDR2: SGHTA and FQGNSA. The CDR3 runs 15 residues. The CDR3 sequence is CASSLAVTGIYEQYF. The CDR3 nucleotides are TGTGCCAGCAGCTTAGCGGTGACAGGGATTTACGAGCAGTACTTC.

The J gene is TRBJ1-2, the V gene TRBV27, with 9 nucleotides matching TRBD1. The CDR3 is 14 amino acids. Germline V gives CDR1 MNHEY, CDR2 SMNVEV (reference sequence). V gave up 4 bases and J gave up 7 bases; unmatched junction bases: 7. The CDR3 nucleotides read TGTGCCAGCAGTTCAGGACAGGGGAGTTCTGGCTACACCTTC. This translates into CASSSGQGSSGYTF.

V usage is TRBV28 and J usage is TRBJ2-2; possibly TRBD1 or TRBD2 for D (5 bases each). The V gene lost 4 bases and the J gene lost 4 bases, with 13 bases spanning the gap. Germline loops: CDR1 MDHEN, CDR2 SYDVKM. The CDR3 is 15 residues long. Here the CDR3 reads CASSSPAGATGELFF. The CDR3 DNA follows: TGTGCCAGCAGTTCCCCGGCCGGGGCCACCGGGGAGCTGTTTTTT.

This rearrangement joins TRBV6-6 to TRBJ1-3, with TRBD1 as a possible D gene (5 bases). Trimming removed 5 bases at V and 0 bases at J, with 11 bases between. Germline V gives CDR1 MNHNY, CDR2 SVGAGI (reference sequence). The CDR3 has 15 amino acids. CDR3 in amino acids: CASSPSGPSGNTIYF. In DNA form, the CDR3 reads TGTGCCAGCAGTCCATCAGGGCCCTCTGGAAACACCATATATTTT.

The rearrangement uses TRBV7-3 and TRBJ1-1; D perhaps matches TRBD1 (6 bases). V was clipped by 4 bases and J by 1 base, with 13 bases between them. The CDR3 consists of 15 residues. Germline V gene lookup returns CDR1 SGHTA and CDR2 FQGTGA. CDR3 protein: CASSSTGLANTEAFF. In nucleotides, the CDR3 is TGTGCCAGCAGCTCGACAGGTTTGGCGAACACTGAAGCTTTCTTT.

The chain recombines TRBV11-2 with TRBJ2-4, with D unclear. This CDR3 has 13 residues. Germline CDR1 reads SGHAT; CDR2 reads FQNNGV. The CDR3 protein is CASAAGRVNIQYF. DNA of the CDR3: TGTGCGTCGGCGGCAGGCCGTGTGAACATTCAGTACTTC.

The genes are TRBV27 and TRBJ2-3; D tentatively reads TRBD1 or TRBD2 (5 bases each). From germline, CDR1 is MNHEY and CDR2 SMNVEV (reference sequence). The CDR3 has 15 residues. With 8 bases removed from V and 2 bases from J, the gap between germline ends came to 17 bases. The CDR3 loop reads CASRSGQIHTDTQYF. CDR3 coding DNA: TGTGCCAGCCGTTCGGGGCAGATCCACACAGATACGCAGTATTTT.

The chain recombines TRBV5-4 with TRBJ2-3; 8 bases map to TRBD2. The CDR3 covers 16 residues. V lost 4 bases, J lost 4 bases, and 11 bases stayed unmatched. Germline CDR1 is SGHNT and CDR2 is YYREEE (reference sequence). CDR3 sequence reads: CASSTRLALGADTQYF. The CDR3 nucleotides read TGTGCCAGCAGCACCAGACTAGCGCTCGGGGCAGATACGCAGTATTTT. Full variable domain (missing parts from reference TRBV5-4 and TRBJ2-3): ETGVTQSPTHLIKTRGQQVTLRCSSQSGHNTVSWYQQALGQGPQFIFQYYREEENGRGNFPPRFSGLQFPNYSSELNVNALELDDSALYLCASSTRLALGADTQYFGPGTRLTVL.

The rearrangement links TRBV25-1 to TRBJ2-2, with D maybe TRBD1 (5 bases). Germline V gene sequence: CDR1 MGHDK, CDR2 SYGVNS. CDR3 length equals 16 residues. Trimming pared 1 base from V and 0 bases from J, leaving 9 bases between. The chain's CDR3 is CASSELGAANTGELFF. The CDR3 coding sequence is TGTGCCAGCAGTGAATTAGGGGCCGCGAACACCGGGGAGCTGTTTTTT.

A few counts support this clone. The CDR3 loop reads CASSTQGIGNQPQHF. In DNA, the CDR3 is TGTGCCAGTAGTACGCAGGGGATAGGCAATCAGCCCCAGCATTTT. J is TRBJ1-5 and V is TRBV19; D may be TRBD1 (6 bases). CDR1 is LNHDA and CDR2 is SQIVND in the germline V gene (reference sequence). V was cut by 4 bases and J by 2 bases, with 12 bases left in between. This CDR3 has 15 amino acids.